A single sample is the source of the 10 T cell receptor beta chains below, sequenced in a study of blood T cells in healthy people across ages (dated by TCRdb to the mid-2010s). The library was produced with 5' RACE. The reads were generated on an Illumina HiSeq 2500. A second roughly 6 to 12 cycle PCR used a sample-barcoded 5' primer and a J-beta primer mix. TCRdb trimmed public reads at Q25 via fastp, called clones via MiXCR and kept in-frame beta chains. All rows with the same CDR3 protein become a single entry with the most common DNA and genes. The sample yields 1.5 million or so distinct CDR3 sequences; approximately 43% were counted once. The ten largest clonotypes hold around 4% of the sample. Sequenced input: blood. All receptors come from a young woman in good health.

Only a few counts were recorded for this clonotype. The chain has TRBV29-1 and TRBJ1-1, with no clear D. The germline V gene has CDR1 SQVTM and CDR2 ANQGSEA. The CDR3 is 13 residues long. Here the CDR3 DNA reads TGCAGTATAACTGATAGGTTGAACACTGAAGCTTTCTTT. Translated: CSITDRLNTEAFF.

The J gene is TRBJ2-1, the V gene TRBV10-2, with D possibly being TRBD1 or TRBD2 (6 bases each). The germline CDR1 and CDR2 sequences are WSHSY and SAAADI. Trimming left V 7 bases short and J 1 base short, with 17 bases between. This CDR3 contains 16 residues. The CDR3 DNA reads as TGCGCCAGCAATGGTGTTGGGGGGCAGTCCTACAATGAGCAGTTCTTC. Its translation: CASNGVGGQSYNEQFF.

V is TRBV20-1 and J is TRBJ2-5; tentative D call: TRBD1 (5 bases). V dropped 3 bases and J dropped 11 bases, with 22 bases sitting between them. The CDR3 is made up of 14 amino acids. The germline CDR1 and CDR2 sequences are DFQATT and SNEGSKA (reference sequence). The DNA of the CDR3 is TGCAGTGCTAGGGCCGCAGGGTATCTCACTGAGCAGTACTTC. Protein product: CSARAAGYLTEQYF.

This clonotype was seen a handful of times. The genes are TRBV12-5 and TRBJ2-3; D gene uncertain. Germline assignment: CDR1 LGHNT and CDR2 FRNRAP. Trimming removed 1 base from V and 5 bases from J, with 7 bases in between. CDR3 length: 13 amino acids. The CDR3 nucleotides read TGTGCTAGTGGTTTGGAGTTGGGAGATACGCAGTATTTT. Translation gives CASGLELGDTQYF.

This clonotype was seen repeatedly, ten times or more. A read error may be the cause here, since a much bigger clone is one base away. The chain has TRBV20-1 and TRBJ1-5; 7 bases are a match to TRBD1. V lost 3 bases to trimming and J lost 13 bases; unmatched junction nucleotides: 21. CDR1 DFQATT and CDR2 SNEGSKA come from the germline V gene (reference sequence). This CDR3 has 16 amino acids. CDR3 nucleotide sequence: TGCAGTGCTAGGACTACATACGGGACAGACATTATAGCGCAGCATTTT. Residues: CSARTTYGTDIIAQHF.

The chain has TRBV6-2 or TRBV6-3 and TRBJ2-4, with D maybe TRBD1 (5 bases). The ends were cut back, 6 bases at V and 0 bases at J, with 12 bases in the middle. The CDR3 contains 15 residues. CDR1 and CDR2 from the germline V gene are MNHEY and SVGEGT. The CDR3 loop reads CASSSTDLAKNIQYF. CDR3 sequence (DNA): TGTGCCAGCAGCTCGACAGACCTAGCCAAAAACATTCAGTACTTC.

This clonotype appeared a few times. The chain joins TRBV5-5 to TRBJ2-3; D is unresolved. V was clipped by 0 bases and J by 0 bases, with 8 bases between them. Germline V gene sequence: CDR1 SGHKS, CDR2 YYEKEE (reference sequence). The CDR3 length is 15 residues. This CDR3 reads CASSLEGMSTDTQYF. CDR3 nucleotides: TGTGCCAGCAGCTTGGAGGGTATGAGCACAGATACGCAGTATTTT. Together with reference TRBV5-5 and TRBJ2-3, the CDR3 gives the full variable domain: DAGVTQSPTHLIKTRGQQVTLRCSPISGHKSVSWYQQVLGQGPQFIFQYYEKEERGRGNFPDRFSARQFPNYSSELNVNALLLGDSALYLCASSLEGMSTDTQYFGPGTRLTVL.

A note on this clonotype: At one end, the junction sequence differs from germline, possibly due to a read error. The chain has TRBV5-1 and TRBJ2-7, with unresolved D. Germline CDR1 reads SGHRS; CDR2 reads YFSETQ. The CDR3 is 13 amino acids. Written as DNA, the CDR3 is TGCGCCAGCAGCTTGGACCCAGGTAACGAGCAGGACTTC. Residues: CASSLDPGNEQDF.

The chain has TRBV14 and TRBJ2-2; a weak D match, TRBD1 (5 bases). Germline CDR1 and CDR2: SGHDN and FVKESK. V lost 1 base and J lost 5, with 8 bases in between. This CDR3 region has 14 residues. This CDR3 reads CASSQGGPTGELFF. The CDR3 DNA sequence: TGTGCCAGCAGCCAAGGGGGCCCAACCGGGGAGCTGTTTTTT. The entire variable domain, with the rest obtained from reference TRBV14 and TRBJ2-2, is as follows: EAGVTQFPSHSVIEKGQTVTLRCDPISGHDNLYWYRRVMGKEIKFLLHFVKESKQDESGMPNNRFLAERTGGTYSTLKVQPAELEDSGVYFCASSQGGPTGELFFGEGSRLTVL.

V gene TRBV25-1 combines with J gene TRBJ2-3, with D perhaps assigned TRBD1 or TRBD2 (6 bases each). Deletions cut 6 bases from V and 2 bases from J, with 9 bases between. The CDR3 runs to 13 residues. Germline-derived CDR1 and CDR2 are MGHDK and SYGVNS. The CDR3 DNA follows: TGTGCCAGCAGCGGGGGCCCCACAGATACGCAGTATTTT. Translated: CASSGGPTDTQYF.